A selection of T cell receptor beta chains follows, all from one sample in a study of shared clonotypes between healthy human individuals. TCRdb's copy holds only in-frame clones and misses some; the assay was immunoSEQ multiplex PCR. There are about 820,000 clones in the sample; 80% to 95% occur only once, and around 24% lies in the top ten. The sequenced material came from naive CD8+ T cells sorted from blood. The receptors originated from a man aged 25-45 years in good health. Both conserved end residues are part of each CDR3. The D gene is left open where the match is weak. For some rows the clone size is stated as once, few or many, or as a class when expanded; others skip it.

.	TRBJ1-2	TRBV2	.	TGTGCCAGCTCGGGGGAGGAGGCGAGCACCTTC	CASSGEEASTF
.	TRBJ2-1	TRBV18	.	TGTGCCAGCTCACCACGATGGGACAATGAGCAGTTCTTC	CASSPRWDNEQFF
once	TRBJ2-1	TRBV7-9	.	TGTGCCAGCAGCCCCCAGGACCTACCTTACAATGAGCAGTTCTTC	CASSPQDLPYNEQFF
.	TRBJ1-4	TRBV15	TRBD1	TGTGCCACCAGCACTCGGGGACAGGGTTATGAAAAACTGTTTTTT	CATSTRGQGYEKLFF
.	TRBJ1-1	TRBV5-1	TRBD1	TGCGCCAGCAGTTCCGACAGGGCTGAAGCTTTCTTT	CASSSDRAEAFF
.	TRBJ2-7	TRBV7-5	.	TGTGCCAGAAGCTTAGTCCTGGACAGGGGGGCCCACTTCTCCTACGAGCAGTACTTC	CARSLVLDRGAHFSYEQYF
once	TRBJ2-1	TRBV7-9	.	TGTGCCAGCAGCTTCTCGGTTAGTTCCTACAATGAGCAGTTCTTC	CASSFSVSSYNEQFF
.	TRBJ1-2	TRBV30	.	TGTGCCTGGAACTGGGGGAACTATGGCTACACCTTC	CAWNWGNYGYTF
.	TRBJ2-1	TRBV7-8	TRBD2	TGTGCCAGCAGAATAAGCGGGAGGGCGGTATTTGAGCAGTTCTTC	CASRISGRAVFEQFF
once	TRBJ1-1	TRBV15	.	TGTGCCACCAGCATACTCGAGAACACTGAAGCTTTCTTT	CATSILENTEAFF
.	TRBJ2-7	TRBV10-1	.	TGCGCCAGCAGCCCCCTAGTTTCCTACGAGCAGTACTTC	CASSPLVSYEQYF
.	TRBJ1-1	TRBV27	.	TGTGCCAGCAGTTTATGGGGGCAGAACACTGAAGCTTTCTTT	CASSLWGQNTEAFF
.	TRBJ2-2	TRBV7-2	.	TGTGCCAGCACCGGGCTAGGGAACACCGGGGAGCTGTTTTTT	CASTGLGNTGELFF
.	TRBJ1-1	TRBV25-1	.	TGTGCCAGCAGTGCCCTAGGGGGATCGGACACTGAAGCTTTCTTT	CASSALGGSDTEAFF
.	TRBJ2-3	TRBV7-6	.	TGTGCCAGCAGCGACCGTAGGGGAAGTAGCCTAAGCACAGATACGCAGTATTTT	CASSDRRGSSLSTDTQYF
.	TRBJ2-7	TRBV7-2	TRBD1	TGTGCCAGCAGCCAAGCCGGACAGGCCTATTCCCCCTACGAGCAGTACTTC	CASSQAGQAYSPYEQYF
.	TRBJ2-2	TRBV9	.	TGTGCCAGCAGCGTAGTGGCCGACCGGGAGCTGTTTTTT	CASSVVADRELFF
once	TRBJ1-1	TRBV18	.	TGTGCCAGCTCACCTGGCCGACCATCCATCATGAACACTGAAGCTTTCTTT	CASSPGRPSIMNTEAFF
.	TRBJ1-1	TRBV5-6	.	TGTGCCAGCAGCTTGGTGGGGACGGGCACTGAAGCTTTCTTT	CASSLVGTGTEAFF
.	TRBJ2-4	TRBV29-1	.	TGCAGCGTCCATCAGCACATTCAGTACTTC	CSVHQHIQYF
few	TRBJ1-2	TRBV7-9	.	TGTGCCAGCAGCTTAGTCCCTGCGGTCTATGGCTACACCTTC	CASSLVPAVYGYTF
.	TRBJ2-1	TRBV19	.	TGTGCCAGTAGTATGAAACTAGCTTACAATGAGCAGTTCTTC	CASSMKLAYNEQFF
.	TRBJ2-7	TRBV5-6	TRBD2	TGTGCCAGCAGCCCGACGCGGGGGGCTATCTCCTACGAGCAGTACTTC	CASSPTRGAISYEQYF
.	TRBJ1-1	TRBV6-6	.	TGTGCCAGCAGTTACCTACTAACAGGACACGAAGCTTTCTTT	CASSYLLTGHEAFF
.	TRBJ2-2	TRBV28	TRBD1	TGTGCCAGCAGTTCGACAGGGGCCGGGGAGCTGTTTTTT	CASSSTGAGELFF
once	TRBJ1-1	TRBV11-3	.	TGTGCCAGCAGCGACCGTCGGGGGCATAGGAACACTGAAGCTTTCTTT	CASSDRRGHRNTEAFF
.	TRBJ1-5	TRBV5-5	.	TGTGCCAGCAGCTATAGGGGTACGAGCAATCAGCCCCAGCATTTT	CASSYRGTSNQPQHF
.	TRBJ2-2	TRBV10-2	.	TGCGCCAGCACTGAGAACACCGGGGAGCTGTTTTTT	CASTENTGELFF
.	TRBJ2-3	TRBV7-9	.	TGTGCCAGCAGCTTAGGTATCTCTGGGACAGATACGCAGTATTTT	CASSLGISGTDTQYF
.	TRBJ2-7	TRBV2	TRBD2	TGTGCCAGCAGTTTAGGGACTAGCGGGAGTAGACCCCCCTACGAGCAGTACTTC	CASSLGTSGSRPPYEQYF
.	TRBJ2-1	TRBV14	.	TGTGCCAGCAGCCAAGAGACCCTACAGTACAATGAGCAGTTCTTC	CASSQETLQYNEQFF
.	TRBJ2-1	TRBV7-9	TRBD1	TGTGCCAGCAGCGCGGGACAGGGGATCTACAATGAGCAGTTCTTC	CASSAGQGIYNEQFF
.	TRBJ1-1	TRBV28	TRBD1	TGTGCCAGCAGTTCAGGGGGCCTTTATACCAAGGGGATGAACACTGAAGCTTTCTTT	CASSSGGLYTKGMNTEAFF
medium-sized	TRBJ1-5	TRBV27	.	TGTGCCAGCAGTTTGTTTCAGGGCCATCAGCCCCAGCATTTT	CASSLFQGHQPQHF
.	TRBJ2-1	TRBV9	TRBD1	TGTGCCAGCAGCGTAGCAGGACAGGGGTACAATGAGCAGTTCTTC	CASSVAGQGYNEQFF
.	TRBJ1-1	TRBV5-6	TRBD1	TGTGCCAGCAGCTCACAGGGGGTTGAAGCTTTCTTT	CASSSQGVEAFF
.	TRBJ1-5	TRBV19	.	TGTGCCAGTAGTCCCCGGACAGTGGATCAGCCCCAGCATTTT	CASSPRTVDQPQHF
.	TRBJ2-2	TRBV30	.	TGTGCCTGGATCGATTCGGAGGGCCCCGGGGAGCTGTTTTTT	CAWIDSEGPGELFF
.	TRBJ2-7	TRBV2	TRBD2	TGTGCCAGCGGCAGCGGGACTAGCGGACCTTACGAGCAGTACTTC	CASGSGTSGPYEQYF
.	TRBJ2-1	TRBV29-1	TRBD2	TGCAGCGTAGCCGGGACTAGCGGGAGGGATCTTGGTGAGCAGTTCTTC	CSVAGTSGRDLGEQFF
.	TRBJ2-7	TRBV10-3	.	TGTGCCATCAGTAAGGACGGCTCAGGAGGCTACGAGCAGTACTTC	CAISKDGSGGYEQYF
.	TRBJ2-1	TRBV7-6	.	TGTGCCAGCAGCTTGGGCGGGTTCTACAATGAGCAGTTCTTC	CASSLGGFYNEQFF
.	TRBJ1-1	TRBV27	TRBD1	TGTGCCACCCGACAGGGGGGGACTGAAGCTTTCTTT	CATRQGGTEAFF
.	TRBJ2-3	TRBV27	.	TGTGCCAGCAGTTTATCGGGGGCTGGGGCAGATACGCAGTATTTT	CASSLSGAGADTQYF
.	TRBJ2-5	TRBV2	TRBD2	TGTGCCAGCAGTCAAATGACTAGCGGAGCAAAAGAGACCCAGTACTTC	CASSQMTSGAKETQYF
.	TRBJ2-1	TRBV6-1	TRBD2	TGTGCCAGCAGTGAAGATGGGAGACTAGCGGGCACCTACAATGAGCAGTTCTTC	CASSEDGRLAGTYNEQFF
few	TRBJ1-2	TRBV27	.	TGTGCCAGCAGGAGGGGGGCCTATGGCTACACCTTC	CASRRGAYGYTF
once	TRBJ2-7	TRBV7-9	.	TGTGCCAGCAGCCCGGACGGCCCCTACGAGCAGTACTTC	CASSPDGPYEQYF
.	TRBJ2-1	TRBV27	TRBD2	TGTGCCAGCAGTTTAGGGGTGGTTTATGGGACTAGCGGGCCCTTCAATGAGCAGTTCTTC	CASSLGVVYGTSGPFNEQFF
.	TRBJ2-2	TRBV4-1	TRBD1	TGCGCCAGCAGCCAGAGGACAGGAAACCCCGGGGAGCTGTTTTTT	CASSQRTGNPGELFF
few	TRBJ2-5	TRBV6-5	.	TGTGCCAGCACTCCCGCGATGGATTCACAAGAGACCCAGTACTTC	CASTPAMDSQETQYF
.	TRBJ2-1	TRBV7-9	TRBD2	TGTGCCAGCAGCCTTAGCGGGAGGGCCGATGAGCAGTTCTTC	CASSLSGRADEQFF
once	TRBJ2-2	TRBV27	TRBD2	TGTGCCAGCACCTTCCTTGGGACTAGCGGGAATCCCACCGGGGAGCTGTTTTTT	CASTFLGTSGNPTGELFF
.	TRBJ1-5	TRBV10-2	.	TGCGCCAGCAGAGACACAGTCGCGTCTAGCAATCAGCCCCAGCATTTT	CASRDTVASSNQPQHF
.	TRBJ2-5	TRBV19	.	TGTGCCAGTAGTATAGATCGGGGCATTTTAAAGACCCAGTACTTC	CASSIDRGILKTQYF